These 8 T cell receptor beta chains were all obtained from the same sample, sequenced in a study of tissue T cells after allogeneic stem cell transplantation. Time point specified: mouse harvest day 7 after allogeneic transplant. Mouse grafts combined 10^7 T-cell-depleted bone marrow cells with 10^6 splenic CD5+ T cells. Produced via immunoSEQ multiplex PCR; TCRdb's table is partial and in-frame only. The data contain under 8,500 clones, 50% of them singletons. The sequenced material came from gut tissue. These receptors all come from a female BALB/c mouse given C57BL/6 T cells with graft-versus-host disease after an allogeneic hematopoietic cell transplant.

Within the sample, this clone is medium-sized. The gene names given are mouse names. The read finishes 1 residue shy of the CDR3 end, and the germline J gene is used to complete it. The chain recombines TRBV3 with TRBJ2-7; 10 bases are a match to TRBD2. The CDR3 is made up of 15 amino acids. Looked up from germline, CDR1 is SNHLY and CDR2 is FYNGKV (reference sequence). With 1 base clipped from V and 4 bases from J, the junction kept 4 bases outside the gene matches. The CDR3 loop reads CASSLGGTGVYEQYF. CDR3 bases read: TGTGCCAGCAGCTTAGGAGGGACTGGGGTTTATGAACAGTAC.

For this clone: The gene names here belong to mouse. The read stops 1 residue short of the end of the CDR3; the missing end is completed from the germline J gene. The chain combines TRBV16 with TRBJ2-5; no reliable D call. The CDR3 is 11 residues long. Trimming pared 4 bases from V and 2 bases from J, leaving 1 base between. From germline, CDR1 is SGHSA and CDR2 FRNQAP. Incomplete CDR3 DNA: TGTGCAAGCAGCTCCCAAGACACCCAGTAC. It specifies CASSSQDTQY. The whole CDR3 protein is CASSSQDTQYF.

In its sample, this clone is large. All gene names here are mouse names. The observed sequence ends 1 residue before the CDR3 terminus, with the missing tail filled in from the germline J gene. The chain recombines TRBV15 with TRBJ2-2, with 8 positions matching TRBD2. Per germline, CDR1 SGHND and CDR2 FRSKSL. Trimming cost V 3 bases and J 3 bases; bases outside gene matches: 3. The CDR3 sequence is 15 residues long. Incomplete CDR3 DNA: TGTGCCAGCAGTTTGGGGGGGCGTTACACCGGGCAGCTCTAC. Translated, it gives CASSLGGRYTGQLY. The entire CDR3 reads CASSLGGRYTGQLYF.

Points on this clone: The gene symbols are mouse symbols. The observed sequence ends 1 residue before the CDR3 terminus, with the missing tail filled in from the germline J gene. The rearrangement links TRBV16 to TRBJ1-1; 7 nucleotides line up with TRBD1. CDR3 size: 13 residues. Germline lookup yields CDR1 SGHSA and CDR2 FRNQAP. V dropped 2 bases and J dropped 3; count of bases not matched to a gene: 0. CDR3 DNA (partial): TGTGCAAGCAGCTTACAGGGGGACACAGAAGTCTTC. Its translation is CASSLQGDTEVF. The whole CDR3 is CASSLQGDTEVFF.

Sample share makes this clone medium-sized. Gene names denote mouse genes. The read ends 1 residue before the CDR3 terminus; that terminus is restored from the germline J gene. The chain uses TRBV12-1 and TRBJ2-7; D is perhaps TRBD1 (5 bases). Trimming stripped 0 bases from V and 7 bases from J, with 15 bases between. Germline values: CDR1 SGHSN, CDR2 HYEKVE. This CDR3 spans 14 amino acids. CDR3 bases read: TGTGCCAGCTCTCTCGATGGGAAGGGGTGGGAACAGTAC. Its translation: CASSLDGKGWEQY. The complete CDR3 sequence is CASSLDGKGWEQYF.

In this sample, this clone turned up a few times. The germline and genes are mouse ones. The sequenced fragment ends 1 residue before the CDR3 boundary, so the rest is inferred from the germline J gene. The chain is built from TRBV16 and TRBJ2-7; D possibly corresponds to TRBD1 (6 bases). The CDR3 contains 14 residues. Trimming left V 4 bases short and J 2 bases short, with 12 bases between. Germline values: CDR1 SGHSA, CDR2 FRNQAP. The CDR3 DNA, read in part, is TGTGCAAGCAGCTCACAGGGACAAACCTATGAACAGTAC. This sequence encodes CASSSQGQTYEQY. The whole CDR3 sequence reads CASSSQGQTYEQYF.

This clone has a handful of counts. The genes are named according to mouse. Sequencing ends 1 residue short of the CDR3 end; the germline J gene provides the rest. The chain couples TRBV26 to TRBJ2-1; 11 bases match TRBD2. In germline, CDR1 is KGHPV, CDR2 FQNQEV (reference sequence). V shed 7 bases and J 1 base; nucleotides not matched to a gene: 3. The CDR3 consists of 15 residues. Here the CDR3 reads CASNWDWGNYAEQFF. The CDR3 DNA, read in part, is TGTGCCAGCAACTGGGACTGGGGGAACTATGCTGAGCAGTTC.

With respect to this clone: Gene names are the mouse ones. From the germline J gene comes the end of the CDR3, since the read stops 1 residue before it. The genes are TRBV1 and TRBJ2-4; D not resolved. In germline, CDR1 is NSQYPW, CDR2 LRSPGD (reference sequence). The V and J ends lost 4 bases and 0 bases respectively, with 8 bases between them. This CDR3 spans 14 amino acids. CDR3 DNA, as far as it was read: TGCACCTGCAGTGTCGACAATAGTCAAAACACCTTGTAC. It yields the protein CTCSVDNSQNTLY. The full-length CDR3 reads as CTCSVDNSQNTLYF.